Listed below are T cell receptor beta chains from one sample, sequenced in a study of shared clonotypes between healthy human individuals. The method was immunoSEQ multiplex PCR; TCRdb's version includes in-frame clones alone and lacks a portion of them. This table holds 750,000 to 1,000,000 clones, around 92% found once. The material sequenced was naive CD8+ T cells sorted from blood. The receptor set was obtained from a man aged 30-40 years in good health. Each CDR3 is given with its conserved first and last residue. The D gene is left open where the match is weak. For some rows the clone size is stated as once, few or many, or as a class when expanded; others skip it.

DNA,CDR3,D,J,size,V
TGTGCCAGTAGCGCTCGGGGGCGGGACTACAGCTACGAGCAGTACTTC,CASSARGRDYSYEQYF,-,TRBJ2-7,-,TRBV19
TGTGCCAGCAGTTACTTGGCCCAGATTAACTATGGCTACACCTTC,CASSYLAQINYGYTF,-,TRBJ1-2,-,TRBV6-5
TGCGCCAGCAGCCTTGTAACAGGGTTAGATACGCAGTATTTT,CASSLVTGLDTQYF,-,TRBJ2-3,-,TRBV5-1
TGTGCCAGCAGCGTCCCTAAGGGGCTAGCGGACGGCACAGATACGCAGTATTTT,CASSVPKGLADGTDTQYF,TRBD2,TRBJ2-3,-,TRBV9
TGTGCCAGCAGTGAAGGGACTAGCGGAGCGAAAGATACGCAGTATTTT,CASSEGTSGAKDTQYF,TRBD2,TRBJ2-3,-,TRBV6-1
TGTGCCAGCAGAGCGATCGGCACAGATACGCAGTATTTT,CASRAIGTDTQYF,-,TRBJ2-3,-,TRBV27
TGTGCCAGCAGTTTCTGGAGTCTAGCGGGAGATATTCACGGGGAGCTGTTTTTT,CASSFWSLAGDIHGELFF,TRBD2,TRBJ2-2,-,TRBV28
TGTGCCAGCAGTTACTCTAGCGGGGCCTACAATGAGCAGTTCTTC,CASSYSSGAYNEQFF,TRBD2,TRBJ2-1,-,TRBV6-5
TGTGCCAGCAGCGTACGCCTGGGTGGCGGGAGTTCTGAGACCCAGTACTTC,CASSVRLGGGSSETQYF,TRBD2,TRBJ2-5,-,TRBV9
TGTGCCAGCAGTTTTGGGATGTCTCAGCCCCAGCATTTT,CASSFGMSQPQHF,-,TRBJ1-5,-,TRBV28
TGTGCTAGTGGTAGAGCGGGACAGGGAATCAGGAACACTGAAGCTTTCTTT,CASGRAGQGIRNTEAFF,TRBD1,TRBJ1-1,once,TRBV12-5
TGTGCCAGCAGCTTAGCAAAGCGGGGGAGAGAGACCCAGTACTTC,CASSLAKRGRETQYF,TRBD2,TRBJ2-5,-,TRBV7-9
TGCGCCAGCAGCTTGGCAGGGGACCTCGAGCAGTACTTC,CASSLAGDLEQYF,-,TRBJ2-7,-,TRBV5-1
TGTGCCTCACTAGCGGGAGGGAACACCGGGGAGCTGTTTTTT,CASLAGGNTGELFF,TRBD2,TRBJ2-2,-,TRBV15
TGTGCCACTACCCAGGGTGCAACTAATGAAAAACTGTTTTTT,CATTQGATNEKLFF,-,TRBJ1-4,once,TRBV19
TGCAGCGCCAGAATAATTCGGCCACCCTCCGCCCGAGCGAACGGGGAGCTGTTTTTT,CSARIIRPPSARANGELFF,-,TRBJ2-2,-,TRBV29-1
TGTGCCAGCTTTAACGACGACCACGACGTCTACGAGCAGTACTTC,CASFNDDHDVYEQYF,-,TRBJ2-7,once,TRBV7-9
TGTGCCAGCAGCTTAGACGGGGGACCCGAAACAGAGACCCAGTACTTC,CASSLDGGPETETQYF,-,TRBJ2-5,-,TRBV7-9
TGCGCCAGCAGCCAAGACTCGACAGGGGTGGAGGGCTACACCTTC,CASSQDSTGVEGYTF,TRBD1,TRBJ1-2,-,TRBV4-3
TGTGCCAGCAGCCCAGGACAGGGAGGGTATGGCGAGACCCAGTACTTC,CASSPGQGGYGETQYF,-,TRBJ2-5,-,TRBV9
TGCGCCAGCAGTGAGGGGACAACCTACGAGCAGTACTTC,CASSEGTTYEQYF,-,TRBJ2-7,-,TRBV10-1
TGTGCCAGCAGAACCGGGACAGGGCGCGAGCAGTACTTC,CASRTGTGREQYF,TRBD1,TRBJ2-7,-,TRBV28